This entry lists 30 T cell receptor beta chains sequenced from one sample in a study of T-cell reconstitution after alpha-beta-depleted transplantation in children. Library preparation (for TCRbeta) was performed with unique molecular identifiers. TCRdb reprocessed the PCR reads with MiXCR, giving one entry per CDR3 protein. This sample has approximately 240,000 distinct CDR3 sequences, with roughly 10% found just once. Specimen: PBMCs, collected before TCRalphabeta/CD19-depleted stem cell transplant. These TCRs come from a child under two years old with acute myeloid leukemia, due to receive a stem cell transplant.

The table lists this clonotype with many counts. The V call is TRBV29-1, the J call TRBJ1-2, with D uncertain. Germline CDR1 is SQVTM and CDR2 is ANQGSEA. This CDR3 is built from 13 residues. V was cut by 3 bases and J by 5 bases, with 13 bases left in between. CDR3: CSVEARSRYGYTF. CDR3 sequence (DNA): TGCAGCGTTGAGGCCCGTAGTCGGTATGGCTACACCTTC.

This clonotype has a count of ten or more. V gene TRBV7-2 combines with J gene TRBJ1-6; D uncertain. V dropped 4 bases and J dropped 8 bases, with 15 bases sitting between them. The CDR3 contains 15 residues. Germline assignment: CDR1 SGHTA and CDR2 FQGNSA. The CDR3: CASSSAAGMHSPLHF. The CDR3 nucleotides read TGTGCCAGCAGCTCCGCCGCGGGGATGCATTCACCCCTCCACTTT.

Ten or more counts support this clonotype. The V call is TRBV20-1, the J call TRBJ2-5; D uncertain. The CDR3 length is 12 residues. The germline CDR1 and CDR2 sequences are DFQATT and SNEGSKA (reference sequence). V gave up 3 bases and J gave up 2 bases, with 7 bases separating them. This chain's CDR3 is CSARRQQETQYF. CDR3 DNA sequence: TGCAGTGCTAGGCGGCAGCAAGAGACCCAGTACTTC.

This clonotype was found many times. The chain recombines TRBV6-1 with TRBJ2-7; D is uncertain. Per the germline V gene, CDR1 is MNHNS and CDR2 is SASEGT. The CDR3 loop spans 13 amino acids. V gave up 6 bases and J gave up 1 base, with 10 bases separating them. The chain's CDR3 is CASSVFKSYEQYF. The CDR3 DNA reads TGTGCCAGCAGCGTATTTAAGTCCTACGAGCAGTACTTC.

This clonotype was seen at least ten times. The chain joins TRBV25-1 to TRBJ2-1; TRBD2 matches 7 bases. Germline V gene data show CDR1 as MGHDK and CDR2 as SYGVNS. V was clipped by 6 bases and J by 8 bases; unmatched bases: 13. The CDR3 spans 15 residues. Here the CDR3 DNA reads TGTGCCAGCAGGCCCAATTACGGGAGGAGCGATGAGCAGTTCTTC. This gives the protein CASRPNYGRSDEQFF.

This clonotype was picked up many times. J is TRBJ2-1 and V is TRBV7-2; TRBD2 matches 8 bases. V was pared by 3 bases and J by 7 bases, with 8 bases of the junction left unmatched. The germline gives CDR1 SGHTA, CDR2 FQGNSA. This CDR3 region has 15 residues. Here the CDR3 reads CASSLAGRAGNEQFF. The CDR3 DNA sequence: TGTGCCAGCAGCTTGGCCGGGAGGGCAGGGAATGAGCAGTTCTTC.

The chain employs TRBV30 and TRBJ1-5, with 9 bases that match TRBD1. Germline CDR1 and CDR2: GTSNPN and SVGIG (reference sequence). CDR3 size: 13 residues. V was clipped by 4 bases and J by 5 bases; unmatched bases: 3. CDR3 amino acids: CAWTDRGDQPQHF. The DNA for the CDR3 is TGTGCCTGGACCGACAGGGGGGATCAGCCCCAGCATTTT.

This clonotype came up many times. The chain uses TRBV7-2 and TRBJ2-7; D remains unclear. The CDR3 runs to 17 residues. V shed 5 bases and J shed 0 bases, with 20 bases lying between them. CDR1 SGHTA and CDR2 FQGNSA come from the germline V gene. The CDR3 region has the DNA TGTGCCAGCAGCCCGATCCTATCTAGTGTCCTCTCCTACGAGCAGTACTTC. This translates into CASSPILSSVLSYEQYF.

This clonotype was observed a handful of times. This rearrangement joins TRBV11-2 to TRBJ2-5; D unclear. CDR1 is SGHAT, CDR2 FQNNGV, per germline. Trimming shortened V by 1 base and J by 3 bases, and 9 bases separated the two germline ends. The CDR3 contains 14 residues. The CDR3 is CASSLVVVEETQYF. Here the CDR3 DNA reads TGTGCCAGCAGCTTAGTAGTCGTAGAAGAGACCCAGTACTTC.

The chain is built from TRBV18 and TRBJ2-1, with 7 bases lining up with TRBD1. This CDR3 has 15 amino acids. J lost 3 bases, V lost 6 bases, and 8 bases had no gene match. Per the germline V gene, CDR1 is KGHSH and CDR2 is LQKENI. The chain's CDR3 is CASSRQGGDYNEQFF. DNA of the CDR3: TGTGCCAGCTCCCGACAGGGTGGGGACTACAATGAGCAGTTCTTC.

The sample holds many counts of this clonotype. The chain is built from TRBV7-2 and TRBJ2-3; the match to TRBD2 covers 13 bases. The length of the CDR3 is 14 residues. Germline V gene lookup returns CDR1 SGHTA and CDR2 FQGNSA. V shed 7 bases and J 6 bases; nucleotides not matched to a gene: 4. CDR3 coding DNA: TGTGCCAGCACCTCGACTAGCGGGGGGGATACGCAGTATTTT. Translating gives CASTSTSGGDTQYF.

This clonotype was picked up many times. This chain links TRBV12-3 or TRBV12-4 with TRBJ2-5, with TRBD2 identical over 15 bases. The CDR3 has 17 amino acids. After removal of 6 bases from V and 2 bases from J, the junction contained 7 bases not matched to a gene. DNA for the CDR3: TGTGCCAGCAGCCCCGGGACTAGCGGGGGGCCGCAAGAGACCCAGTACTTC. Amino acids: CASSPGTSGGPQETQYF.

V gene TRBV30 combines with J gene TRBJ1-5; 9 bases are a match to TRBD1. This CDR3 has 16 amino acids. CDR1 and CDR2 from the germline V gene are GTSNPN and SVGIG (reference sequence). Trimming took 0 bases from V and 2 from J; bases not matched to a gene: 5. The CDR3 spells CAWSVQGAPGNQPQHF. CDR3 bases: TGTGCCTGGAGTGTACAGGGGGCCCCTGGCAATCAGCCCCAGCATTTT. Variable domain in full (rest from reference TRBV30 and TRBJ1-5): SQTIHQWPATLVQPVGSPLSLECTVEGTSNPNLYWYRQAAGRGLQLLFYSVGIGQISSEVPQNLSASRPQDRQFILSSKKLLLSDSGFYLCAWSVQGAPGNQPQHFGDGTRLSIL.

This clonotype was seen repeatedly, ten times or more. J is TRBJ2-2 and V is TRBV6-1; 10 nucleotides match TRBD2. V gave up 2 bases and J gave up 4 bases; unmatched junction bases: 13. The CDR3 runs to 19 residues. Per the germline V gene, CDR1 is MNHNS and CDR2 is SASEGT. The CDR3 region is CASSEKFVAGGQITGELFF. The CDR3 nucleotides read TGTGCCAGCAGTGAAAAGTTTGTAGCGGGGGGCCAGATCACCGGGGAGCTGTTTTTT.

In this sample, this clonotype turned up many times. CDR3 sequence: CASSFGRDQPQHF. The CDR3 DNA follows: TGTGCCAGCAGTTTTGGTCGGGATCAGCCCCAGCATTTT. The genes are TRBV12-3 or TRBV12-4 and TRBJ1-5, with D unresolved. The CDR3 loop spans 13 amino acids. V was trimmed by 3 bases and J by 5 bases, leaving 8 bases between them.

This clonotype occurred many times. The V call is TRBV20-1, the J call TRBJ2-5; 9 bases agree with TRBD2. The ends lost 5 bases at V and 3 bases at J; junction bases unmatched: 1. Germline V gives CDR1 DFQATT, CDR2 SNEGSKA (reference sequence). The CDR3 loop spans 12 amino acids. The CDR3 DNA follows: TGCAGTGCTTTAGCGGGGGAAGAGACCCAGTACTTC. As protein: CSALAGEETQYF.

The rearrangement links TRBV30 to TRBJ2-7; TRBD2 matches 13 bases. In germline, CDR1 is GTSNPN, CDR2 SVGIG (reference sequence). V was clipped by 4 bases and J by 6 bases; unmatched bases: 6. The CDR3 is 14 amino acids. The CDR3 bases are TGTGCCTGGACCCGGACTAGCGGGAGTTTCGAGCAGTACTTC. It codes for CAWTRTSGSFEQYF.

V usage is TRBV5-4 and J usage is TRBJ2-4; D is possibly TRBD1 (5 bases). The V gene lost 1 base and the J gene lost 8 bases, with 10 bases spanning the gap. Germline CDR1 SGHNT, CDR2 YYREEE (reference sequence). CDR3 length equals 13 residues. The CDR3 DNA is TGTGCCAGCAGCTTGAAGGGGTCAGACATTCAGTACTTC. This translates into CASSLKGSDIQYF.

This clonotype was detected ten times or more. This chain uses TRBV7-3 with TRBJ2-3; D uncertain. Looked up from germline, CDR1 is SGHTA and CDR2 is FQGTGA. V shed 5 bases and J shed 3 bases, with 12 bases lying between them. The length of the CDR3 is 14 residues. The CDR3 spells CASSPKTRTDTQYF. The CDR3 DNA sequence: TGTGCCAGCAGCCCCAAGACCAGAACAGATACGCAGTATTTT.

This clonotype has ten or more counts. The V gene is TRBV5-1, the J gene TRBJ2-2; D not resolved. The CDR3 sequence is 12 residues long. Per germline, CDR1 SGHRS and CDR2 YFSETQ. Trimming shortened V by 2 bases and J by 7 bases, and 6 bases separated the two germline ends. The DNA of the CDR3 is TGCGCCAGCAGCTTTGATGTCGGGGAGCTGTTTTTT. As protein: CASSFDVGELFF.

Turning to this clonotype: This could be a read error, since a much larger clone is one nucleotide away. The genes are TRBV12-3 or TRBV12-4 and TRBJ2-1; 11 bases agree with TRBD2. CDR3 size: 16 residues. CDR3 sequence: CASCLHSGRANNEQFF. CDR3 nucleotide sequence: TGTGCCAGCTGTTTACATAGCGGGAGGGCCAACAATGAGCAGTTCTTC.

This clonotype was seen ten or more times. The chain is built from TRBV6-5 and TRBJ2-3; no firm D call. This CDR3 has 14 residues. The germline CDR1 and CDR2 sequences are MNHEY and SVGAGI. With 2 bases removed from V and 4 bases from J, the gap between germline ends came to 10 bases. The CDR3 bases are TGTGCCAGCAGTTACCTTTTAGCCCCAGATACGCAGTATTTT. Translating gives CASSYLLAPDTQYF.

This clonotype was observed at least ten times. J is TRBJ1-4 and V is TRBV7-2, with 7 bases that match TRBD1. The ends lost 6 bases at V and 9 bases at J; junction bases unmatched: 13. The germline gives CDR1 SGHTA, CDR2 FQGNSA. CDR3 length: 15 residues. CDR3 in amino acids: CASREEPGQRQKLFF. CDR3 bases: TGTGCCAGCAGAGAAGAGCCGGGACAGCGGCAAAAACTGTTTTTT.

There are many counts of this clonotype. The rearrangement uses TRBV20-1 and TRBJ2-1, with 7 bases lining up with TRBD2. Germline lookup yields CDR1 DFQATT and CDR2 SNEGSKA (reference sequence). J lost 8 bases, V lost 1 base, and 11 bases had no gene match. This CDR3 is built from 15 residues. The CDR3 DNA reads as TGCAGTGCTAGAGGGGGGGGTAGCGGAGTGGATGAGCAGTTCTTC. Its protein product is CSARGGGSGVDEQFF.

The table lists this clonotype with many counts. This chain connects TRBV12-3 or TRBV12-4 to TRBJ2-3, with D maybe TRBD2 (5 bases). V was cut by 3 bases and J by 1 base, with 14 bases left in between. CDR3 size: 16 residues. The CDR3 nucleotides read TGTGCCAGCAGTTTGAGTGGGAGAGGAGGCACAGATACGCAGTATTTT. As protein: CASSLSGRGGTDTQYF.

About this clonotype: A much larger clone sits a single nucleotide away, making a read error possible. The rearrangement links TRBV20-1 to TRBJ1-5, with 7 bases aligning to TRBD1. Trimming at V came to 5 bases and at J to 2 bases, leaving 9 bases not matched to a gene. Germline V lookup: CDR1 DFQATT, CDR2 SNEGSKA (reference sequence). The CDR3 contains 15 residues. In nucleotides, the CDR3 is TGCAGTGCTCTTAGGACAGGTCTTTGCAATCAGCCCCAGCATTTT. Protein product: CSALRTGLCNQPQHF.

This clonotype was picked up a small number of times. The rearrangement uses TRBV29-1 and TRBJ2-2, with D hard to call. This CDR3 spans 13 amino acids. Germline V CDR1 and CDR2: SQVTM, ANQGSEA. Trimming left V 6 bases short and J 4 bases short, with 12 bases between. The CDR3 loop is CSVDRLGTGELFF. Written as DNA, the CDR3 is TGCAGCGTCGACCGCCTTGGCACCGGGGAGCTGTTTTTT.

This clonotype was counted at least ten times. V and J are TRBV20-1 and TRBJ2-7; D gene unclear. Trimming took off 3 bases at V and 2 bases at J, with 14 bases between the two ends. Germline CDR1 is DFQATT and CDR2 is SNEGSKA (reference sequence). The CDR3 consists of 14 residues. The DNA for the CDR3 is TGCAGTGCTAGGGTTCAAGGTCTCGCCTACGAGCAGTACTTC. Its translation is CSARVQGLAYEQYF.

The V call is TRBV7-9, the J call TRBJ2-7, with D possibly TRBD1 on 5 matching bases. This CDR3 is built from 14 residues. Per germline, CDR1 SEHNR and CDR2 FQNEAQ (reference sequence). Trimming removed 2 bases from V and 2 bases from J, with 10 bases in between. CDR3 sequence (DNA): TGTGCCAGCAGCTTAACCCGACAGACCTACGAGCAGTACTTC. It encodes CASSLTRQTYEQYF.

This clonotype was seen ten or more times. CDR3 amino acids: CSARVTGRYEQYF. For the CDR3, the DNA is TGCAGTGCTAGAGTTACCGGGAGGTACGAGCAGTACTTC. This chain joins TRBV20-1 and TRBJ2-7, with TRBD2 matching 7 bases. The CDR3 sequence is 13 residues long. Germline V gene lookup returns CDR1 DFQATT and CDR2 SNEGSKA (reference sequence). V was clipped by 1 base and J by 4 bases; unmatched bases: 4.